This T cell receptor (beta chain) was identified in a study of beta chain features in type 1 diabetes. Findings and caveats of the study: When Type 1 diabetes patients were examined, their TCRB CDR3s proved moderately but significantly shorter in all four CD4+ subsets. VDJ junctions from type 1 diabetes patients carried fewer insertions and larger deletions.

Details on this clone: Antigen specificity is unknown.

V lost 4 bases and J lost 3; bases outside the gene matches: 2. The length of the CDR3 is 14 residues. Germline V gene sequence: CDR1 SGHTA, CDR2 FQGNSA. Reverse transcribing all isolated RNA meant expressed TCRB transcripts were sequenced. Libraries were prepared by immunoSEQ multiplex PCR; TCRdb keeps only in-frame clonotypes and omits some of them. The repertoire has about 24,000 clones, more than 60% of them found once; the top ten carry under 2.5%. Blood was drawn once from each donor into heparinised tubes. The draws averaged around 110 mL. Without exception, sorted populations had purity beyond 98%.

The genes are TRBV7-2 and TRBJ2-7, with 11 bases fitting TRBD2. This clonotype was sampled from a woman between 40 and 55 years old in good health. Sample: Tregs from blood. The CDR3 reads CASSSSGGNYEQYF. In DNA form, the CDR3 reads TGTGCCAGCAGCTCTAGCGGGGGGAACTACGAGCAGTACTTC.